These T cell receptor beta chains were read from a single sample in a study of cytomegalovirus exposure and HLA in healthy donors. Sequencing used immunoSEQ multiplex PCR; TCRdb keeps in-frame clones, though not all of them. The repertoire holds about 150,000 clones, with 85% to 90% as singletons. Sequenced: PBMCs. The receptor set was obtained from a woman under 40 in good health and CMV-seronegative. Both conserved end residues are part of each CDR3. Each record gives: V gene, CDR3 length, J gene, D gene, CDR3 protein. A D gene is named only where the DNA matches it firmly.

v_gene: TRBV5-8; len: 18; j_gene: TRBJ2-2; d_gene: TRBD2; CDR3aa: CASSRRLAGVSNTGELFF
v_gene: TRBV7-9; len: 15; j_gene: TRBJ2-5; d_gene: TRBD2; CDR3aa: CASSLASGGKETQYF
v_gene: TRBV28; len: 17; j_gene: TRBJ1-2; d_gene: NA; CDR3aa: CASSLSQAHEGYYGYTF
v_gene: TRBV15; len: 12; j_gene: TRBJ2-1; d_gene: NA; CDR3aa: CATSSNHNEQFF
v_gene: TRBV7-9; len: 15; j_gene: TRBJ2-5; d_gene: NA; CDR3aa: CASSLGGVPQETQYF
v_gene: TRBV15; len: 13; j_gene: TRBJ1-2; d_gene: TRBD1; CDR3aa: CATGTGTNYGYTF
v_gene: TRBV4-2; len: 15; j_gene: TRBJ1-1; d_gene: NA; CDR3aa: CASRSFRGYNTEAFF
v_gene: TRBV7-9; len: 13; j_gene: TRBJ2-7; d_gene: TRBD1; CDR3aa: CASSPGGQGEQYF
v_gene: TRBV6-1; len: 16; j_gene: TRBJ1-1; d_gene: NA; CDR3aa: CASSESLRIQNTEAFF
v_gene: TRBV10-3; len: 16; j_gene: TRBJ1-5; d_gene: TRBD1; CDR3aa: CAISETDRGGNQPQHF
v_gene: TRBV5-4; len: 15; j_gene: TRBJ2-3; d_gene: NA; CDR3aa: CASSLGGGTTDTQYF
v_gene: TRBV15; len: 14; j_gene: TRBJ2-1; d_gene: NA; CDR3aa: CATSREGGLLEQFF
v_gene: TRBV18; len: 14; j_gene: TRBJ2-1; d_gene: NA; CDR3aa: CASSPPYQGNEQFF
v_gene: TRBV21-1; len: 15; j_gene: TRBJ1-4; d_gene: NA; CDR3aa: CASSREEQANEKLFF
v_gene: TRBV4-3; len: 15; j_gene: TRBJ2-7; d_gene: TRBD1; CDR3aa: CASSQEGQRSYEQYF
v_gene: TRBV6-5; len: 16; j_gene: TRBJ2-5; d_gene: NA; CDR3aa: CASSYGWETPEETQYF
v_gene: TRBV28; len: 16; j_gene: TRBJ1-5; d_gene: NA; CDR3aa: CASSSPQGISNQPQHF
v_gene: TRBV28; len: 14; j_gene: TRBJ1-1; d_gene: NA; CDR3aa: CASSFFGGNTEAFF
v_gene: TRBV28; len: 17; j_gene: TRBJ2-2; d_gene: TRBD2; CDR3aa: CASGLRRLAGYVGELFF